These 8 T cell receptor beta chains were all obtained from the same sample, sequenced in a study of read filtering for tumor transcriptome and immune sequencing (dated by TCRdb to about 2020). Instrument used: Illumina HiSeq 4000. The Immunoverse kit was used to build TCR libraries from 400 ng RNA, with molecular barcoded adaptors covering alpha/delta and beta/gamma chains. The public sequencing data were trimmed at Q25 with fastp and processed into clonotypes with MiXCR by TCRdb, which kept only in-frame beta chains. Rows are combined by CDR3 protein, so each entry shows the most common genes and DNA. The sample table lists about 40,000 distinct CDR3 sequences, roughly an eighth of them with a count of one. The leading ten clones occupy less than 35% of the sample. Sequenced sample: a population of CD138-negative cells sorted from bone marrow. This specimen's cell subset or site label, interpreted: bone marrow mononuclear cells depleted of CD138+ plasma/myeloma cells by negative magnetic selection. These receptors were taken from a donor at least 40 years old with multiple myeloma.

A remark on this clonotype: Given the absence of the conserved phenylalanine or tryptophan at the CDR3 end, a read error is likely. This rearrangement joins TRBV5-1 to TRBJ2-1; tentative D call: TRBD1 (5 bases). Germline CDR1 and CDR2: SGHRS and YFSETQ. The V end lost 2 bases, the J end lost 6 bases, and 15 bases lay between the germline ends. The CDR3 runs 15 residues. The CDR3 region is CASSFEPGLGNEQFI. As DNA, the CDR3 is TGCGCCAGCAGCTTCGAGCCAGGGTTAGGCAATGAGCAGTTCATC.

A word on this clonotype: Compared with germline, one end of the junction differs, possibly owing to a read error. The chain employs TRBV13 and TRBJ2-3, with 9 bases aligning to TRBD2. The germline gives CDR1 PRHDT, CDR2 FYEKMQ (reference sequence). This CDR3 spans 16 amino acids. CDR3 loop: CASSFGLAGSTDTPYF. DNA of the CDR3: TGTGCCAGCAGCTTTGGCCTAGCGGGAAGCACAGATACGCCGTATTTT.

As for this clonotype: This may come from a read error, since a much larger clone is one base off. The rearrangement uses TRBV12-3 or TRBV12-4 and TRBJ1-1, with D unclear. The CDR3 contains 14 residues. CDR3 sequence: CASRPRNRNTEALF. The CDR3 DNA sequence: TGTGCCAGCAGACCCAGGAACCGGAACACTGAAGCTCTCTTT.

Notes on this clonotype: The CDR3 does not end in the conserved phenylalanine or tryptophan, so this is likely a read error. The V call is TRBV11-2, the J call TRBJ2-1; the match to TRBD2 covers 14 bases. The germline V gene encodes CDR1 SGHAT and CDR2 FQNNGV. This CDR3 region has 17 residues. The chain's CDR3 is CASSAWTSGRPYNGQFL. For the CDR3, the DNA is TGTGCCAGCAGCGCCTGGACTAGCGGGAGGCCGTACAATGGGCAGTTCCTC.

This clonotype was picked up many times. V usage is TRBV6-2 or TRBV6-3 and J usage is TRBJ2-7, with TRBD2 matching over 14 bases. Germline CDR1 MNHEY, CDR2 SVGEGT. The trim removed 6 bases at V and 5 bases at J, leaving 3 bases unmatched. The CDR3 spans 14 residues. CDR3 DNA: TGTGCCAGCAGGACGACTAGCGGGAGGGACGAGCAGTACTTC. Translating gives CASRTTSGRDEQYF.

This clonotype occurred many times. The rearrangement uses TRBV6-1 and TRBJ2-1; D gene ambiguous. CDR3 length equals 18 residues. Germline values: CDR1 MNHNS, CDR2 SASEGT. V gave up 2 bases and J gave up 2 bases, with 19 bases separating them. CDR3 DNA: TGTGCCAGCAGTGAATTGTTCTGGGAAGGGATCCCCTACAATGAGCAGTTCTTC. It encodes CASSELFWEGIPYNEQFF.

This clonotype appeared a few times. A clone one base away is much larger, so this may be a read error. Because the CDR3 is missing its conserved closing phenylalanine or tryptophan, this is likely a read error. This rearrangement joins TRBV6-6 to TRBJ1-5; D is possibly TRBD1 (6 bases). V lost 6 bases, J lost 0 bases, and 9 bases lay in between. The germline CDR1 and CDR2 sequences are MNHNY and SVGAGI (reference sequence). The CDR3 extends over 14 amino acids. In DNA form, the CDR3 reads TGTGCCAGCAGAAACAGGGATAGCAATCAGCCCCAGCATTTG. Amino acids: CASRNRDSNQPQHL.

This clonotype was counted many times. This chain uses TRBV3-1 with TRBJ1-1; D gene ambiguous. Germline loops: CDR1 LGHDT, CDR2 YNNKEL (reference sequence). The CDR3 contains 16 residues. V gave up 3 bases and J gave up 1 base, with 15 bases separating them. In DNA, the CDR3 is TGTGCCAGCAGCCAGGAGGTTAGAGTTAAGAACACTGAAGCTTTCTTT. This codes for CASSQEVRVKNTEAFF.